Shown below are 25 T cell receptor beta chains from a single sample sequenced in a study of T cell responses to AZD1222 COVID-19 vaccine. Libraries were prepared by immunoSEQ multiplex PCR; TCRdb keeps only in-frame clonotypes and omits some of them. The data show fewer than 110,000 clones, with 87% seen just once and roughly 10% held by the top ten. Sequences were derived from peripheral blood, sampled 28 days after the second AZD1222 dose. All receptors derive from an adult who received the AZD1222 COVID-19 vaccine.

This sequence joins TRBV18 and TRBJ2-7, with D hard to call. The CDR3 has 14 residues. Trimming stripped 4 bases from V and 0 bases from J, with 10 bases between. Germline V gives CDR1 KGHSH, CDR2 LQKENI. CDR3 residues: CASSLLESSYEQYF. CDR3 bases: TGTGCCAGCTCACTGTTGGAAAGCTCCTACGAGCAGTACTTC.

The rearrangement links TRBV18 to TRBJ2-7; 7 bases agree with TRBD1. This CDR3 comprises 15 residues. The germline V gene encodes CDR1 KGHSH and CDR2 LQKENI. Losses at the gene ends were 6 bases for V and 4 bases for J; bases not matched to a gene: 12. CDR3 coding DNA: TGTGCCAGCTCGCAGAGACAGGGCCTATCGTACGAGCAGTACTTC. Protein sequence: CASSQRQGLSYEQYF. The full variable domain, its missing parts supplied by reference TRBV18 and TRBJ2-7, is NAGVMQNPRHLVRRRGQEARLRCSPMKGHSHVYWYRQLPEEGLKFMVYLQKENIIDESGMPKERFSAEFPKEGPSILRIQQVVRGDSAAYFCASSQRQGLSYEQYFGPGTRLTVT.

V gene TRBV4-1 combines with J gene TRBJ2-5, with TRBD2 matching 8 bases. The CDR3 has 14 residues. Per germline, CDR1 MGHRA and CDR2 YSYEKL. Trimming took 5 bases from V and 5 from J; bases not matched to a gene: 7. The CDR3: CASSYLGGVETQYF. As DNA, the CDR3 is TGCGCCAGCAGCTACCTCGGGGGGGTCGAGACCCAGTACTTC.

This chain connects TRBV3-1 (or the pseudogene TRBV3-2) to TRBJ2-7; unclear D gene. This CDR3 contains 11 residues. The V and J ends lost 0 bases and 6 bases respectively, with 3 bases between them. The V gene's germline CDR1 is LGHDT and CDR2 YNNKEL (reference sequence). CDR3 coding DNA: TGTGCCAGCAGCCAAGAAACCGAGCAGTACTTC. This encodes CASSQETEQYF.

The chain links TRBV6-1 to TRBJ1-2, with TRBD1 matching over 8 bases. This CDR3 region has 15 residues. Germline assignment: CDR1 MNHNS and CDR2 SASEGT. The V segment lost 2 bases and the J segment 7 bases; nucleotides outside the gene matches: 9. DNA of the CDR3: TGTGCCAGCAGTGAACAGGGGGCGCGAGGGGCTGGCTACACCTTC. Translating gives CASSEQGARGAGYTF.

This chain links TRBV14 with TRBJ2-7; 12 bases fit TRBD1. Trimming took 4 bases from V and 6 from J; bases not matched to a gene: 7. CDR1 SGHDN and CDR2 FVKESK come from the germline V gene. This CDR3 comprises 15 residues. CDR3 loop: CASSPPGTGGLEQYF. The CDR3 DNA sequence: TGTGCCAGCAGCCCACCCGGGACAGGGGGCCTCGAGCAGTACTTC. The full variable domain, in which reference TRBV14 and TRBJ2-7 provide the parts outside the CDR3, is EAGVTQFPSHSVIEKGQTVTLRCDPISGHDNLYWYRRVMGKEIKFLLHFVKESKQDESGMPNNRFLAERTGGTYSTLKVQPAELEDSGVYFCASSPPGTGGLEQYFGPGTRLTVT.

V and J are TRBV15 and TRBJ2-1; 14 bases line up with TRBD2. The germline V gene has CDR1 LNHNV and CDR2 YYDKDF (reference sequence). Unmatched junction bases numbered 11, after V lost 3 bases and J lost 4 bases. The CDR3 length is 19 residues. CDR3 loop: CATSSRLAGGPFAYNEQFF. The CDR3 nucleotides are TGTGCCACCAGCAGCCGACTAGCGGGGGGGCCCTTCGCGTACAATGAGCAGTTCTTC.

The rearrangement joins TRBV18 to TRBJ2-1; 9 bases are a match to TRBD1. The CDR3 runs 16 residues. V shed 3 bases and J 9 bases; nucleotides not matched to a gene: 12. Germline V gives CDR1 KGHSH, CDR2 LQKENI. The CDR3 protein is CASSPNRDRALGEQFF. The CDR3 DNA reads TGTGCCAGCTCACCCAACAGGGACAGGGCTTTGGGTGAGCAGTTCTTC.

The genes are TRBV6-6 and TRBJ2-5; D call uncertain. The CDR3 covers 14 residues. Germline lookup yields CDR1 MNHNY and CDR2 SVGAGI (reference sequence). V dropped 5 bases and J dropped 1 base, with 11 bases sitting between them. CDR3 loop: CASSASFIQETQYF. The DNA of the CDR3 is TGTGCCAGCAGTGCTAGTTTCATCCAAGAGACCCAGTACTTC.

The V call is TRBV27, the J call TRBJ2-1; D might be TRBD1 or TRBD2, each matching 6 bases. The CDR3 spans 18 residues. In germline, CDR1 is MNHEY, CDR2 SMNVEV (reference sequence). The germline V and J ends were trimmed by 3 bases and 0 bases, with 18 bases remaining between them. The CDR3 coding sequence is TGTGCCAGCAGTTTGGGGTTGGGGGGCTCGGGCTCCTACAATGAGCAGTTCTTC. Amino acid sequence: CASSLGLGGSGSYNEQFF.

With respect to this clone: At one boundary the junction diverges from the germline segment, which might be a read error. This chain's CDR3 is CASSMTVGNTIYF. Here the CDR3 DNA reads TGTGCTAGCAGCATGACTGTGGGGAACACCATATATTTT. This chain connects TRBV7-7 to TRBJ1-3; D remains ambiguous. Per the germline V gene, CDR1 is SSHAT and CDR2 is FNYEAQ (reference sequence). The CDR3 is 13 residues long.

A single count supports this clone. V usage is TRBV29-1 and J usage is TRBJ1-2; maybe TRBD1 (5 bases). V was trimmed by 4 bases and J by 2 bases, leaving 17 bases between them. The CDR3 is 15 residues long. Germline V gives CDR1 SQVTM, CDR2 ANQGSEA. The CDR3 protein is CSVGGGGDFNYGYTF. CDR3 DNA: TGCAGCGTTGGGGGTGGTGGGGACTTCAACTATGGCTACACCTTC.

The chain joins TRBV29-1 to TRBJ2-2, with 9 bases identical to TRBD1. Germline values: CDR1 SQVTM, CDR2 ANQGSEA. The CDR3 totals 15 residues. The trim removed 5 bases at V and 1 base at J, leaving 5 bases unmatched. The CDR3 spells CSVWTGAKNTGELFF. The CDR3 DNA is TGCAGCGTTTGGACAGGGGCTAAGAACACCGGGGAGCTGTTTTTT.

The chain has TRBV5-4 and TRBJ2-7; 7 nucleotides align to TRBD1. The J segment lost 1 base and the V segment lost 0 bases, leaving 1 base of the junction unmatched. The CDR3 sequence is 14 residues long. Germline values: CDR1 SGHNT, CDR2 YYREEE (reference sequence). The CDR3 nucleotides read TGTGCCAGCAGCTTGGCGGGACAGTCCTACGAGCAGTACTTC. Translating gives CASSLAGQSYEQYF. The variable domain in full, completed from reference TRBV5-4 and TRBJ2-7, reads ETGVTQSPTHLIKTRGQQVTLRCSSQSGHNTVSWYQQALGQGPQFIFQYYREEENGRGNFPPRFSGLQFPNYSSELNVNALELDDSALYLCASSLAGQSYEQYFGPGTRLTVT.

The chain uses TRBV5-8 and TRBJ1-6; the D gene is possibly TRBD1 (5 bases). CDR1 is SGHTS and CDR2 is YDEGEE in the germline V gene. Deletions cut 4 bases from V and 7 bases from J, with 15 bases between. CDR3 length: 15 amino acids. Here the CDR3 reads CASSTSRDRNSPLHF. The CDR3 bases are TGTGCCAGCAGCACCTCCCGGGACCGAAATTCACCCCTCCACTTT.

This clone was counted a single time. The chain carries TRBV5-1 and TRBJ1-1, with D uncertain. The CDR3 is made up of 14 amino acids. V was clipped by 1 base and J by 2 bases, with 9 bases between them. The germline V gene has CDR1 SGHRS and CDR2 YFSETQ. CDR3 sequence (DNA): TGCGCCAGCAGCTTGTCGACGGTAAACACTGAAGCTTTCTTT. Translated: CASSLSTVNTEAFF.

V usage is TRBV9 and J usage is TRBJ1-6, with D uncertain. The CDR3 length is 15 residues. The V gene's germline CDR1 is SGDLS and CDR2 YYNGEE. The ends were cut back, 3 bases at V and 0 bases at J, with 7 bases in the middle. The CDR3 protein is CASSDSYSYNSPLHF. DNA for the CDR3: TGTGCCAGCAGCGACAGTTACTCCTATAATTCACCCCTCCACTTT.

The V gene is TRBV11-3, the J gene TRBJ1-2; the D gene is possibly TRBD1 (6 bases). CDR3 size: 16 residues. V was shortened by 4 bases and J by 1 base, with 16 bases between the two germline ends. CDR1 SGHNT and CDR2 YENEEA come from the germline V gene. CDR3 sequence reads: CASSSRNRDLNYGYTF. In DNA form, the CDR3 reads TGTGCCAGCAGCTCAAGAAACAGGGATCTTAACTATGGCTACACCTTC.

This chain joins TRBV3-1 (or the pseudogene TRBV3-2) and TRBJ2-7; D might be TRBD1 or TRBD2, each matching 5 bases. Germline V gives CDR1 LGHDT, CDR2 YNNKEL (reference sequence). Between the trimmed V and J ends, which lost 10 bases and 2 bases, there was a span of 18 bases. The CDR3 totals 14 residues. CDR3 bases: TGTGCCACCAAGGGCCGGGACCCGACCTACGAGCAGTACTTC. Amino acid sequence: CATKGRDPTYEQYF.

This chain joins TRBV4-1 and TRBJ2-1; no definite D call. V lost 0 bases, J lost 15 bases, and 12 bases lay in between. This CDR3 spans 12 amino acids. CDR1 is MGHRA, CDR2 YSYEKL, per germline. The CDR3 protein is CASSQDALGMFF. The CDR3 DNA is TGCGCCAGCAGCCAAGACGCCTTGGGGATGTTCTTC.

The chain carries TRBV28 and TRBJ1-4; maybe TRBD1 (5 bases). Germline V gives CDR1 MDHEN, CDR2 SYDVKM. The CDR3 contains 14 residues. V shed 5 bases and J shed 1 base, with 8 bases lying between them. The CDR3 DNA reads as TGTGCCAGCAGTGGGGGGGGAACTAATGAAAAACTGTTTTTT. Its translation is CASSGGGTNEKLFF.

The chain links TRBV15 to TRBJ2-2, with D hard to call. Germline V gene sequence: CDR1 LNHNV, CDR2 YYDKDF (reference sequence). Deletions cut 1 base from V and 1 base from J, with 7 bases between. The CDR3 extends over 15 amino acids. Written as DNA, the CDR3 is TGTGCCACCAGCAGAGGAGGCCTGAACACCGGGGAGCTGTTTTTT. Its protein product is CATSRGGLNTGELFF.

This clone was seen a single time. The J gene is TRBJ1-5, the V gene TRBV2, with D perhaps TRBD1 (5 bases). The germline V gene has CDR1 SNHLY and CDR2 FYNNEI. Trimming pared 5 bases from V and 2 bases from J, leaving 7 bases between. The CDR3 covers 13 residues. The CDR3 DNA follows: TGTGCCAGCAGTCCGGGGCGCAATCAGCCCCAGCATTTT. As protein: CASSPGRNQPQHF.

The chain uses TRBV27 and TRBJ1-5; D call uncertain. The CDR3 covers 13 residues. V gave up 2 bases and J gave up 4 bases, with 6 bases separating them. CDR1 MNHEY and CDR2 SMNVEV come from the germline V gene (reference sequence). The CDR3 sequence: CASSLKGNQPQHF. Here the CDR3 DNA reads TGTGCCAGCAGTTTAAAAGGGAATCAGCCCCAGCATTTT.

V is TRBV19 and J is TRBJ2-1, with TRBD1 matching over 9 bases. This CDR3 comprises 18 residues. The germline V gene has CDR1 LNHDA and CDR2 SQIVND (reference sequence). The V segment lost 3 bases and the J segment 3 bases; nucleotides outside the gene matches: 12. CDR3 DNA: TGTGCCAGTAGTATGACCGGATTGTCGGGACAGGGCTACAATGAGCAGTTCTTC. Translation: CASSMTGLSGQGYNEQFF.